This TCR beta chain emerged from a study of T cell responses to AZD1222 COVID-19 vaccine (dated by TCRdb to the early 2020s). At the level of the whole study: AZD1222 recipients given second doses at about 4 weeks or at about 12 weeks were pooled, since spike-specific TCR depth and breadth were not found to differ between the two schedules. Trial participants were enrolled into age subgroups of 18-55, 56-69 and 70-plus years, which contained 148, 28 and 57 TCR-sequenced participants, respectively. TCR sequencing was performed for about 250 trial participants, of whom approximately 200 were given two doses of AZD1222 and around 25 were given two doses of MenACWY control vaccine.

The CDR3 regions of human TCRbeta chains were subjected to immunosequencing. Per the authors' processing: TCRs in the repertoires were compared against a reference library of SARS-CoV-2-specific TCRs that had been generated with the MIRA antigen-specificity platform. Breadth meant the fraction of unique TCRs that were SARS-CoV-2-associated, whereas depth meant the fraction of total T cells that were SARS-CoV-2-associated. Using the MIRA data, every spike-specific TCR was mapped to the spike region that the TCR reacted to and assigned to either a CD4 or a CD8 class. Log10-transformed breadth and depth values were compared by one-way ANOVA with Sidak's multiple comparisons tests. TCRdb stores this immuneACCESS table with in-frame sequences only. Part of the clones is absent; in the studies checked, under half of the shortfall reflects unresolved V genes, and no reason is known for the rest. That table supplies the V and J calls and clone size; D and trimming were determined from the DNA. Here the sample has under 140,000 clones; roughly 90% occur a single time. The top ten clones comprise 7.8% of the sample.

With respect to this clone: Its antigen is not yet known. Base quality data are lacking; no much larger clone is found one base away.

Per the publication, the time point label means: baseline before first vaccination. Vaccinee samples came from UK trials COV001 and COV002, including a single-blind randomized controlled phase 2/3 trial of AZD1222 (ChAdOx1 nCoV-19) in healthy adults. Trial participant PBMC samples were collected at day 0 and day 28 after the second dose for TCRbeta chain sequencing. On the study overall, not on this receptor specifically: No day 14 peak-response samples were available, so repertoires were characterized only after the peak T cell response. The whole spike protein was spanned by vaccine-associated CD4 TCRs, and dominant responses were seen in regions 160-218 and 743-854. Conclusions about previously exposed vaccinees are limited, since just six or seven AZD1222 recipients were seropositive for SARS-CoV-2 at baseline. After two AZD1222 doses, spike-specific TCR breadth and depth were significantly higher than at day 0 and than in MenACWY recipients. Participants were mostly white British, with more females than males. The authors suggested clonal diversity may have been underestimated. Reportedly, close to half of the unique spike-specific TCRs recognized epitopes lying outside the regions that are mutated in the B.1.351 and B.1.1.7 variants. The 56-69-year group was small, and its depth increase did not reach significance, likely because of low power.

The junction carries 10 bases between V and J, which are trimmed by 1 base and 6 bases respectively. CDR1 and CDR2 are read off the germline V gene (reference sequence) as GTSNPN and SVGIG. There are 13 amino acids in the CDR3, from cysteine to phenylalanine inclusive. Only the CDR3 DNA is retained, 39 bases long and in frame from the first base. Here the chain combines TRBV30 and TRBJ1-5, with the identity of the D gene unclear. The material sequenced was peripheral blood, taken on day 0 of AZD1222 vaccination. This sequence originates from an adult in good health. The nucleotides are TGTGCCTGGAGTGGGGTTAGTGGTCAGCCCCAGCATTTT. Translated, it reads CAWSGVSGQPQHF.